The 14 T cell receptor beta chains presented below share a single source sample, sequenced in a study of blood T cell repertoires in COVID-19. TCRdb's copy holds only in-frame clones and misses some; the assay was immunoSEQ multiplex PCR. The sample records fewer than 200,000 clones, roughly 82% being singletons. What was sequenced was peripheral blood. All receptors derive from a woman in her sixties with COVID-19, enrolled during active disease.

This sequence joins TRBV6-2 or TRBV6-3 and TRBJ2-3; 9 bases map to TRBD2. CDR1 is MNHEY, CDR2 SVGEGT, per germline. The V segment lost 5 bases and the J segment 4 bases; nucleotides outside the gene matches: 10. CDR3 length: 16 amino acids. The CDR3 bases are TGTGCCAGCAGTACGGAGCGGGAGGCCCGGCCAGATACGCAGTATTTT. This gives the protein CASSTEREARPDTQYF.

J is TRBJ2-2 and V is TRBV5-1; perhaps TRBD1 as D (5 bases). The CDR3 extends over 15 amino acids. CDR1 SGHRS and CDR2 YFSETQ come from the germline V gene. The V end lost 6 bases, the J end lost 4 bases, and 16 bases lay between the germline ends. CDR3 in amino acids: CASTFRQQSTGELFF. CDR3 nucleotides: TGCGCCAGCACCTTCCGACAGCAATCCACCGGGGAGCTGTTTTTT.

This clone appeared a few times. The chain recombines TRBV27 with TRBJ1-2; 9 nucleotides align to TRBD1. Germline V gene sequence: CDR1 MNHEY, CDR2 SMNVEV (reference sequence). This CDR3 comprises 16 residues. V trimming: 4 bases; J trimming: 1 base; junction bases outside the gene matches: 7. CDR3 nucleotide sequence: TGTGCCAGCAGTTCATATCCGGGACAGGGTAACTATGGCTACACCTTC. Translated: CASSSYPGQGNYGYTF.

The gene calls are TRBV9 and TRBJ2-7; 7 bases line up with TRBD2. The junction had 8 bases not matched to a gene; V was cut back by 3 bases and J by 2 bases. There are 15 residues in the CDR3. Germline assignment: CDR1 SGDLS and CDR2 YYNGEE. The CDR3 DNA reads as TGTGCCAGCAGCGGCTCCCCGGGACTACCCTACGAGCAGTACTTC. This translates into CASSGSPGLPYEQYF.

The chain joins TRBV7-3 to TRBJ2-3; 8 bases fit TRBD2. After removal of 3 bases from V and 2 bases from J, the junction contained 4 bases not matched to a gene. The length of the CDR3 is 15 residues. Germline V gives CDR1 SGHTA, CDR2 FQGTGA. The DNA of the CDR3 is TGTGCCAGCAGCTTTACGGGAGGGGACACAGATACGCAGTATTTT. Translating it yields CASSFTGGDTDTQYF.

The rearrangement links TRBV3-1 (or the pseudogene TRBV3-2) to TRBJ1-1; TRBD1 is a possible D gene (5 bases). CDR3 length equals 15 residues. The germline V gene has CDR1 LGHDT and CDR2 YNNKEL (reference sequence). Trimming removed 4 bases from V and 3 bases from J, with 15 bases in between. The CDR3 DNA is TGTGCCAGCAGCCCGATAAGGCAGGGTTACACTGAAGCTTTCTTT. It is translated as CASSPIRQGYTEAFF.

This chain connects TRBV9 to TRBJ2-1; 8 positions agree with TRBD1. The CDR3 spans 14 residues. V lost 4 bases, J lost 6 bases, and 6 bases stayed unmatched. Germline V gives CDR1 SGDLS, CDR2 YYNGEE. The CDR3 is CASSHGQGGNEQFF. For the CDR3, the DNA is TGTGCCAGCAGCCACGGACAGGGAGGCAATGAGCAGTTCTTC.

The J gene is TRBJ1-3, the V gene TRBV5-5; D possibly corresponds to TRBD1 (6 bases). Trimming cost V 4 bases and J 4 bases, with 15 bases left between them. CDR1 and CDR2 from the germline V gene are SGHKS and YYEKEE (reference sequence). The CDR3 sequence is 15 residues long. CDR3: CASSPSTGSGNTIYF. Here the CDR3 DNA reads TGTGCCAGCAGCCCGTCTACAGGGTCGGGAAACACCATATATTTT.

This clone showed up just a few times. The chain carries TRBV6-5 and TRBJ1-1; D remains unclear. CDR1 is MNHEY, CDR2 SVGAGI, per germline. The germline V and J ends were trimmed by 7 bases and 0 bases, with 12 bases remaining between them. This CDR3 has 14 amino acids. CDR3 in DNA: TGTGCCAGCAAAATACGGGATTTGAACACTGAAGCTTTCTTT. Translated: CASKIRDLNTEAFF.

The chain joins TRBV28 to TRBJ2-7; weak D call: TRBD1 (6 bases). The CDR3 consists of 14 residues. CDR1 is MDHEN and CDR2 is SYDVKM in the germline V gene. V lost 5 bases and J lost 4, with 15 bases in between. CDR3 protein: CASSQGLYGYEQYF. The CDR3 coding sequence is TGTGCCAGCAGTCAGGGGCTCTACGGGTACGAGCAGTACTTC.

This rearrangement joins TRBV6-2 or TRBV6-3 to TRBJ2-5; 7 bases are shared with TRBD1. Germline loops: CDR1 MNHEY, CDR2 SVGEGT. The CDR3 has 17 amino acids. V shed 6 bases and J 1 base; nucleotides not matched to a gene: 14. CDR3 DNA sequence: TGTGCCAGCAGCTCCCGGCGACAGGGAACTTTCCAAGAGACCCAGTACTTC. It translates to CASSSRRQGTFQETQYF.

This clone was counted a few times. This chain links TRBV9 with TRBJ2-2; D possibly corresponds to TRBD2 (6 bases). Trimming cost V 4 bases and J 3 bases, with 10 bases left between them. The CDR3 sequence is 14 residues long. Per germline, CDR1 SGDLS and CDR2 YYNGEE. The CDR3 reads CASSSGGYTGELFF. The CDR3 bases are TGTGCCAGCAGCTCCGGGGGATACACCGGGGAGCTGTTTTTT.

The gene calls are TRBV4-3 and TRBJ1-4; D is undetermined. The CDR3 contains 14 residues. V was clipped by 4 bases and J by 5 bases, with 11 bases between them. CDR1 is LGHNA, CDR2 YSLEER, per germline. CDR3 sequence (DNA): TGCGCCAGCAGCCCCCTACCCCGGAATGAAAAACTGTTTTTT. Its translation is CASSPLPRNEKLFF.

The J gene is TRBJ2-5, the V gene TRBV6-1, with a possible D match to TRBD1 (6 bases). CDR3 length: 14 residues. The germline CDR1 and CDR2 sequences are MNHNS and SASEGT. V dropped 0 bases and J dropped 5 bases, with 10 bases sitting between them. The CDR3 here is CASSEARGLETQYF. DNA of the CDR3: TGTGCCAGCAGTGAAGCGAGGGGGTTGGAGACCCAGTACTTC.